One sample yielded the 27 T cell receptor beta chains listed below, sequenced in a study of CD8 T cells in Susac syndrome. It was with random hexamers that roughly 0.5 to 1 ug RNA was reverse transcribed. MiXCR was run by TCRdb on the immunoSEQ multiplex PCR reads, yielding one entry per CDR3 protein. In the table there are under 95,000 distinct CDR3 sequences, roughly 94% of which are singletons. Sequenced: CD8+ T cells from PBMCs. The receptors shown here come from a human donor with Susac syndrome.

V gene TRBV19 combines with J gene TRBJ1-3; TRBD1 might be the D (5 bases). The V gene lost 5 bases and the J gene lost 8 bases, with 10 bases spanning the gap. The germline gives CDR1 LNHDA, CDR2 SQIVND (reference sequence). The length of the CDR3 is 12 residues. The CDR3 loop reads CASSGMGDTIYF. As DNA, the CDR3 is TGTGCCAGTAGTGGCATGGGGGACACCATATATTTT.

This clonotype turned up a few times. This chain links TRBV4-3 with TRBJ1-1; D ambiguous. The germline V and J ends were trimmed by 1 base and 2 bases, with 5 bases remaining between them. This CDR3 has 13 residues. The germline CDR1 and CDR2 sequences are LGHNA and YSLEER. The CDR3 spells CASSQAGNTEAFF. The CDR3, as DNA: TGCGCCAGCAGCCAAGCCGGTAACACTGAAGCTTTCTTT.

The table lists this clonotype with a count of one. At one end the junction does not follow the germline gene, possibly because of a read error. This chain links TRBV9 with TRBJ1-1; D gene ambiguous. Germline assignment: CDR1 SGDLS and CDR2 YYNGEE. CDR3 length: 13 amino acids. CDR3 residues: CASSSGVKTEAFF. The CDR3 DNA reads as TGTGCCAGCAGTTCAGGAGTGAAGACTGAAGCTTTCTTT.

This chain links TRBV29-1 with TRBJ2-1; D gene ambiguous. Trimming stripped 2 bases from V and 6 bases from J, with 11 bases between. Germline V gene data show CDR1 as SQVTM and CDR2 as ANQGSEA. The CDR3 extends over 13 amino acids. As DNA, the CDR3 is TGCAGCGTTGAAAGTCCGGTAGGCAATGAGCAGTTCTTC. It yields the protein CSVESPVGNEQFF.

A few counts support this clonotype. The CDR3 is CASSLALGSGEQYF. CDR3 coding DNA: TGTGCCAGCAGCTTAGCGCTCGGATCAGGCGAGCAGTACTTC. The rearrangement uses TRBV7-9 and TRBJ2-7, with D unresolved. CDR1 SEHNR and CDR2 FQNEAQ come from the germline V gene (reference sequence). V was pared by 0 bases and J by 6 bases, with 12 bases between. The CDR3 is 14 amino acids. Full variable domain (remainder filled in from reference TRBV7-9 and TRBJ2-7): DTGVSQNPRHKITKRGQNVTFRCDPISEHNRLYWYRQTLGQGPEFLTYFQNEAQLEKSRLLSDRFSAERPKGSFSTLEIQRTEQGDSAMYLCASSLALGSGEQYFGPGTRLTVT.

This chain links TRBV29-1 with TRBJ2-1, with a possible D match to TRBD2 (5 bases). This CDR3 comprises 14 residues. From germline, CDR1 is SQVTM and CDR2 ANQGSEA. The V gene lost 0 bases and the J gene lost 5 bases, with 11 bases spanning the gap. Here the CDR3 reads CSVEDWAGNNEQFF. CDR3 sequence (DNA): TGCAGCGTTGAAGATTGGGCGGGCAACAATGAGCAGTTCTTC.

The J gene is TRBJ2-1, the V gene TRBV5-4; possible D gene TRBD2, 6 bases. The CDR3 covers 15 residues. Germline V gene lookup returns CDR1 SGHNT and CDR2 YYREEE (reference sequence). V was cut by 0 bases and J by 3 bases, with 10 bases left in between. The CDR3 here is CASSLAGRIYNEQFF. The CDR3 coding sequence is TGTGCCAGCAGCTTGGCGGGGAGGATCTACAATGAGCAGTTCTTC.

This chain joins TRBV6-2 or TRBV6-3 and TRBJ1-2; no definite D call. V gave up 0 bases and J gave up 4 bases, with 9 bases separating them. The CDR3 has 14 residues. Looked up from germline, CDR1 is MNHEY and CDR2 is SVGEGT. The CDR3 nucleotides are TGTGCCAGCAGTTACTCTCCACAGCTCTATGGCTACACCTTC. As protein: CASSYSPQLYGYTF.

The chain combines TRBV7-8 with TRBJ2-3; D perhaps matches TRBD2 (6 bases). CDR1 and CDR2 (germline): SGHVS, FQNEAQ. CDR3 length: 15 amino acids. Trimming left V 1 base short and J 2 bases short, with 10 bases between. The CDR3 sequence: CASSLGSGYTDTQYF. As DNA, the CDR3 is TGTGCCAGCAGCTTAGGTAGCGGTTACACAGATACGCAGTATTTT.

The count of this clonotype is one. The chain combines TRBV6-2 or TRBV6-3 with TRBJ2-1; 10 bases align to TRBD1. The CDR3 has 13 residues. The J segment lost 8 bases and the V segment lost 7 bases, leaving 5 bases of the junction unmatched. Germline V lookup: CDR1 MNHEY, CDR2 SVGEGT. DNA of the CDR3: TGTGCCAGCATCAGACAGGGGGCCTATGAGCAGTTCTTC. It translates to CASIRQGAYEQFF.

This chain connects TRBV14 to TRBJ2-3; a possible D gene is TRBD2 (6 bases). The CDR3 is 16 residues long. The V end was cut by 0 bases, the J end by 1 base, with 11 bases between. The germline gives CDR1 SGHDN, CDR2 FVKESK. The CDR3 DNA follows: TGTGCCAGCAGCCAAGATCTCGGGAGAGGCACAGATACGCAGTATTTT. This gives the protein CASSQDLGRGTDTQYF.

The V gene is TRBV5-6, the J gene TRBJ1-1; D may be TRBD1 (6 bases). Trimming took off 5 bases at V and 3 bases at J, with 8 bases between the two ends. The CDR3 is 12 residues long. Germline assignment: CDR1 SGHDT and CDR2 YYEEEE. DNA for the CDR3: TGTGCCAGCAGTTGGACAGACACTGAAGCTTTCTTT. The encoded protein is CASSWTDTEAFF.

The J gene is TRBJ1-1, the V gene TRBV25-1; D ambiguous. The CDR3 has 18 amino acids. Germline assignment: CDR1 MGHDK and CDR2 SYGVNS. The ends were cut back, 1 base at V and 2 bases at J, with 20 bases in the middle. The CDR3 DNA reads as TGTGCCAGCAGTGAATTAGGTATGATTGTTGAGGGAAACACTGAAGCTTTCTTT. It encodes CASSELGMIVEGNTEAFF.

CDR3 bases: TGCAGCGTGGGCAGGGGGGGAGAGACCCAGTACTTC. It codes for CSVGRGGETQYF. The chain carries TRBV29-1 and TRBJ2-5; D may correspond to TRBD1 or TRBD2 (7 bases each). V was shortened by 6 bases and J by 4 bases, with 12 bases between the two germline ends. Germline assignment: CDR1 SQVTM and CDR2 ANQGSEA. This CDR3 spans 12 amino acids.

This clonotype was detected only once. The rearrangement joins TRBV5-6 to TRBJ2-2, with D possibly being TRBD1 (6 bases). CDR1 and CDR2 from the germline V gene are SGHDT and YYEEEE. V lost 3 bases and J lost 0, with 9 bases in between. The CDR3 covers 15 residues. The CDR3 nucleotides are TGTGCCAGCAGCTCCGGGACAACGAACACCGGGGAGCTGTTTTTT. The encoded protein is CASSSGTTNTGELFF.

The V gene is TRBV9, the J gene TRBJ1-5; D is possibly TRBD1 (5 bases). The CDR3 is made up of 15 amino acids. Deletions cut 3 bases from V and 4 bases from J, with 14 bases between. The germline V gene has CDR1 SGDLS and CDR2 YYNGEE. The CDR3 spells CASSAQGDGNQPQHF. Here the CDR3 DNA reads TGTGCCAGCAGCGCCCAGGGAGATGGGAATCAGCCCCAGCATTTT.

The chain is built from TRBV7-9 and TRBJ1-4, with D uncertain. The V end lost 5 bases, the J end lost 5 bases, and 3 bases lay between the germline ends. This CDR3 is 11 amino acids long. CDR1 is SEHNR and CDR2 is FQNEAQ in the germline V gene (reference sequence). The CDR3 sequence is CASSPNEKLFF. CDR3 in DNA: TGTGCCAGCAGCCCCAATGAAAAACTGTTTTTT.

V gene TRBV27 combines with J gene TRBJ2-1; TRBD2 matches 8 bases. The V and J ends lost 4 bases and 7 bases, in that order; junction bases with no gene match: 9. Germline CDR1 is MNHEY and CDR2 is SMNVEV (reference sequence). The CDR3 totals 15 residues. The CDR3 loop is CASSSAGVNGNEQFF. In DNA, the CDR3 is TGTGCCAGCAGTTCAGCGGGAGTAAACGGAAATGAGCAGTTCTTC.

This rearrangement joins TRBV9 to TRBJ1-1; D not certain. The CDR3 runs to 14 residues. The germline V and J ends were trimmed by 0 bases and 1 base, with 7 bases remaining between them. CDR1 and CDR2 from the germline V gene are SGDLS and YYNGEE. The CDR3 coding sequence is TGTGCCAGCAGCGTAGCTTGGGGGAACACTGAAGCTTTCTTT. This codes for CASSVAWGNTEAFF.

The J gene is TRBJ2-2, the V gene TRBV27; TRBD2 is a possible D gene (6 bases). Trimming took off 3 bases at V and 11 bases at J, with 25 bases between the two ends. Per germline, CDR1 MNHEY and CDR2 SMNVEV (reference sequence). The CDR3 has 17 amino acids. The CDR3 nucleotides are TGTGCCAGCAGTTTTGGAGTTGGAGGGCCCAGAGGTGGTGAGCTGTTTTTT. Amino acid sequence: CASSFGVGGPRGGELFF.

V is TRBV5-4 and J is TRBJ2-5; no reliable D call. The V end lost 3 bases, the J end lost 5 bases, and 11 bases lay between the germline ends. The CDR3 totals 13 residues. From germline, CDR1 is SGHNT and CDR2 YYREEE (reference sequence). As DNA, the CDR3 is TGTGCCAGCAGCTCATTACATGAGGAGACCCAGTACTTC. Its protein is CASSSLHEETQYF.

V and J are TRBV20-1 and TRBJ2-7, with 8 bases identical to TRBD1. Germline CDR1 and CDR2: DFQATT and SNEGSKA (reference sequence). The CDR3 runs to 15 residues. V gave up 2 bases and J gave up 2 bases; unmatched junction bases: 8. CDR3 sequence (DNA): TGCAGTGCTAGAAACGGACAGGGAGCCACCTACGAGCAGTACTTC. Protein product: CSARNGQGATYEQYF.

J is TRBJ2-3 and V is TRBV9; unclear D gene. Germline V lookup: CDR1 SGDLS, CDR2 YYNGEE. The ends were cut back, 3 bases at V and 2 bases at J, with 4 bases in the middle. The CDR3 is 12 residues long. CDR3 nucleotide sequence: TGTGCCAGCAGCGAGACCACAGATACGCAGTATTTT. It specifies CASSETTDTQYF.

The chain links TRBV13 to TRBJ2-7, with 7 bases matching TRBD2. This CDR3 region has 14 residues. With V trimmed by 2 bases and J by 1 base, 2 bases remained unmatched. CDR1 and CDR2 from the germline V gene are PRHDT and FYEKMQ (reference sequence). The chain's CDR3 is CASSLPSGSYEQYF. In nucleotides, the CDR3 is TGTGCCAGCAGCTTACCTAGCGGTTCCTACGAGCAGTACTTC. Complete variable domain (other parts from reference TRBV13 and TRBJ2-7): AAGVIQSPRHLIKEKRETATLKCYPIPRHDTVYWYQQGPGQDPQFLISFYEKMQSDKGSIPDRFSAQQFSDYHSELNMSSLELGDSALYFCASSLPSGSYEQYFGPGTRLTVT.

In this sample, this clonotype turned up once. The chain links TRBV29-1 to TRBJ2-1; TRBD2 aligns across 15 bases. Germline CDR1 reads SQVTM; CDR2 reads ANQGSEA. V shed 1 base, J shed 3 bases, and the junction held 4 bases outside the gene matches. The CDR3 spans 17 residues. CDR3 coding DNA: TGCAGCGTTGAAGGCGGACTAGCGGGAGGGTTCTACAATGAGCAGTTCTTC. Translating gives CSVEGGLAGGFYNEQFF.

This clonotype was seen a single time. The chain links TRBV20-1 to TRBJ2-7; unclear D gene. The germline gives CDR1 DFQATT, CDR2 SNEGSKA (reference sequence). With 7 bases removed from V and 4 bases from J, the gap between germline ends came to 14 bases. The CDR3 is made up of 12 amino acids. The CDR3 sequence is CSGARDVYEQYF. The DNA for the CDR3 is TGCAGTGGAGCTAGGGATGTTTACGAGCAGTACTTC.

The chain carries TRBV29-1 and TRBJ2-6, with TRBD1 identical over 8 bases. J was trimmed by 0 bases and V by 8 bases; bases with no gene match: 15. This CDR3 spans 18 amino acids. CDR1 and CDR2 (germline): SQVTM, ANQGSEA. Here the CDR3 reads CSIYTSGTGNSGANVLTF. Here the CDR3 DNA reads TGCAGCATTTACACTTCCGGGACAGGCAACTCTGGGGCCAACGTCCTGACTTTC.